A single sample is the source of the 18 T cell receptor beta chains below, sequenced in a study of shared clonotypes between healthy human individuals. Only in-frame clones appear in the TCRdb table, and some are missing; sequencing was by immunoSEQ multiplex PCR. The table lists about 1,500,000 clones, roughly 96% of them singletons. Sequenced input: naive CD4+ T cells sorted from blood. Subset reported: CD45RA+ positively selected. The receptors come from a young man in good health.

V is TRBV5-1 and J is TRBJ1-1; D remains unclear. V was pared by 4 bases and J by 5 bases, with 15 bases between. Germline V gene lookup returns CDR1 SGHRS and CDR2 YFSETQ. The CDR3 loop spans 14 amino acids. CDR3 protein: CASSLREGRTEAFF. The CDR3 DNA is TGCGCCAGCAGCCTGCGGGAAGGTCGGACTGAAGCTTTCTTT.

The CDR3 nucleotides read TGTGCCAGCACCCCGTGGGACAGAAATCAGCCCCAGCATTTT. It encodes CASTPWDRNQPQHF. This chain connects TRBV2 to TRBJ1-5; TRBD1 matches 7 bases. The V gene's germline CDR1 is SNHLY and CDR2 FYNNEI. J gave up 4 bases and V 7 bases, and 7 bases lay outside the gene matches. The CDR3 is 14 amino acids.

The rearrangement uses TRBV19 and TRBJ1-4; D possibly corresponds to TRBD1 (6 bases). Trimming pared 4 bases from V and 4 bases from J, leaving 10 bases between. The CDR3 has 14 amino acids. Germline CDR1 and CDR2: LNHDA and SQIVND (reference sequence). The DNA for the CDR3 is TGTGCCAGTAGTACAACAGGGATTAATGAAAAACTGTTTTTT. Its protein product is CASSTTGINEKLFF.

The chain employs TRBV5-1 and TRBJ2-7, with a weak D call TRBD1 (7 bases). This CDR3 is built from 14 residues. With 7 bases removed from V and 2 bases from J, the gap between germline ends came to 16 bases. Germline lookup yields CDR1 SGHRS and CDR2 YFSETQ. The CDR3 sequence: CASAEGAAAYEQYF. CDR3 coding DNA: TGCGCCAGCGCGGAGGGGGCAGCGGCCTACGAGCAGTACTTC.

V usage is TRBV19 and J usage is TRBJ2-7; D unclear. Trimming left V 1 base short and J 1 base short, with 20 bases between. Per germline, CDR1 LNHDA and CDR2 SQIVND (reference sequence). The length of the CDR3 is 18 residues. This CDR3 is CASSIGLFGRKPSYEQYF. In DNA, the CDR3 is TGTGCCAGTAGTATAGGTCTGTTCGGTCGGAAACCTTCCTACGAGCAGTACTTC. The entire variable domain, with the rest obtained from reference TRBV19 and TRBJ2-7, is as follows: DGGITQSPKYLFRKEGQNVTLSCEQNLNHDAMYWYRQDPGQGLRLIYYSQIVNDFQKGDIAEGYSVSREKKESFPLTVTSAQKNPTAFYLCASSIGLFGRKPSYEQYFGPGTRLTVT.

The gene calls are TRBV19 and TRBJ2-1; D call uncertain. This CDR3 comprises 19 residues. CDR1 and CDR2 from the germline V gene are LNHDA and SQIVND (reference sequence). V gave up 0 bases and J gave up 0 bases, with 18 bases separating them. CDR3 sequence: CASSIDRYPRGSSYNEQFF. Here the CDR3 DNA reads TGTGCCAGTAGTATAGATCGCTACCCTCGCGGTAGCTCCTACAATGAGCAGTTCTTC.

The gene calls are TRBV7-3 and TRBJ2-1; 9 bases fit TRBD2. Germline V CDR1 and CDR2: SGHTA, FQGTGA. The ends lost 5 bases at V and 11 bases at J; junction bases unmatched: 4. CDR3 length: 12 amino acids. The CDR3 is CASSLTSGKQFF. The CDR3 region has the DNA TGTGCCAGCAGCCTGACTAGCGGTAAGCAGTTCTTC.

V gene TRBV29-1 combines with J gene TRBJ2-5; no firm D call. V lost 4 bases and J 0 bases, leaving 9 bases between the germline ends. CDR3 size: 13 residues. Germline V gene data show CDR1 as SQVTM and CDR2 as ANQGSEA. CDR3 DNA sequence: TGCAGCGTTGGGGCCTTGTACCAAGAGACCCAGTACTTC. Translating gives CSVGALYQETQYF.

V gene TRBV11-2 combines with J gene TRBJ2-2; no reliable D call. Trimming removed 0 bases at V and 7 bases at J, with 6 bases between. Germline CDR1 is SGHAT and CDR2 is FQNNGV. The CDR3 extends over 13 amino acids. The CDR3 nucleotides are TGTGCCAGCAGCTTAGATCAAGTCGGGGAGCTGTTTTTT. The encoded protein is CASSLDQVGELFF.

The chain carries TRBV28 and TRBJ1-2, with D maybe TRBD1 (6 bases). Germline V gene lookup returns CDR1 MDHEN and CDR2 SYDVKM. V lost 8 bases and J 4 bases, leaving 20 bases between the germline ends. The CDR3 is 15 amino acids. The CDR3 nucleotides read TGTGCCAGCCGCTCCTCCCGGGACACCTTCTATGGCTACACCTTC. Its translation: CASRSSRDTFYGYTF.

The chain employs TRBV5-8 and TRBJ2-3; 10 positions agree with TRBD2. The CDR3 consists of 14 residues. Germline CDR1 is SGHTS and CDR2 is YDEGEE. V shed 2 bases, J shed 4 bases, and the junction held 1 base outside the gene matches. In DNA, the CDR3 is TGTGCCAGCAGCTTAGCGGGAGGGTCAGATACGCAGTATTTT. It is translated as CASSLAGGSDTQYF.

This chain joins TRBV7-6 and TRBJ1-2; 7 bases are shared with TRBD1. The ends lost 4 bases at V and 0 bases at J; junction bases unmatched: 11. Germline CDR1 SGHVS, CDR2 FNYEAQ. The CDR3 has 17 amino acids. Written as DNA, the CDR3 is TGTGCCAGCAGCTCTACTGATTCAGGACAGGCTAACTATGGCTACACCTTC. Translated: CASSSTDSGQANYGYTF.

The chain employs TRBV5-4 and TRBJ2-7; 8 nucleotides agree with TRBD2. The germline V gene encodes CDR1 SGHNT and CDR2 YYREEE (reference sequence). Unmatched junction bases numbered 2, after V lost 0 bases and J lost 0 bases. This CDR3 has 15 amino acids. The CDR3 spells CASSLAGGGSYEQYF. The CDR3 DNA reads as TGTGCCAGCAGCTTGGCGGGGGGGGGCTCCTACGAGCAGTACTTC.

This clone was found once. The chain links TRBV7-6 to TRBJ2-7, with TRBD1 identical over 8 bases. Trimming at V came to 5 bases and at J to 2 bases, leaving 2 bases not matched to a gene. The CDR3 totals 13 residues. Germline CDR1 and CDR2: SGHVS and FNYEAQ. The DNA of the CDR3 is TGTGCCAGCAGCCGGGGACAGGCCTACGAGCAGTACTTC. Its protein product is CASSRGQAYEQYF.

This chain links TRBV5-1 with TRBJ1-2; 9 bases align to TRBD1. The CDR3 consists of 15 residues. After removal of 0 bases from V and 5 bases from J, the junction contained 5 bases not matched to a gene. Germline V gene sequence: CDR1 SGHRS, CDR2 YFSETQ. DNA for the CDR3: TGCGCCAGCAGCTTGGGGGACAGGGACCTTTATGGCTACACCTTC. It is translated as CASSLGDRDLYGYTF.

This chain joins TRBV11-3 and TRBJ2-7, with D possibly TRBD1 on 6 matching bases. Germline-derived CDR1 and CDR2 are SGHNT and YENEEA. This CDR3 is 17 amino acids long. V was shortened by 2 bases and J by 1 base, with 18 bases between the two germline ends. The CDR3 loop reads CASSLIAQGAQSYEQYF. As DNA, the CDR3 is TGTGCCAGCAGCTTAATCGCACAGGGAGCACAATCCTACGAGCAGTACTTC.

The chain is built from TRBV5-1 and TRBJ2-3; maybe TRBD1 (6 bases). The V gene's germline CDR1 is SGHRS and CDR2 YFSETQ. With 3 bases removed from V and 6 bases from J, the gap between germline ends came to 11 bases. The CDR3 spans 13 residues. The chain's CDR3 is CASSYRVFDTQYF. The CDR3 bases are TGCGCCAGCAGCTACAGGGTATTTGATACGCAGTATTTT.

The chain combines TRBV7-9 with TRBJ2-7; perhaps TRBD1 as D (6 bases). The germline V gene encodes CDR1 SEHNR and CDR2 FQNEAQ (reference sequence). V dropped 2 bases and J dropped 5 bases, with 10 bases sitting between them. The length of the CDR3 is 13 residues. Here the CDR3 reads CASSLNRENEQYF. The CDR3 DNA follows: TGTGCCAGCAGCTTAAACAGGGAGAACGAGCAGTACTTC.